This T cell receptor (beta chain) appears in the sequencing data of a study of T cell changes during pregnancy in multiple sclerosis (dated by TCRdb to the late 2010s). As for the study more broadly: Changes in the T cell repertoire over the course of pregnancy were examined in this study in women with multiple sclerosis.

Details on this clone: No antigen is known for it. Nothing much larger sits one base from this clone, and base qualities are not available.

The library was prepared using the immunoSEQ multiplex PCR assay. TCRdb carries this immuneACCESS record with in-frame sequences only. Its versions omit some clonotypes, under half of them owing to an unresolved V gene in the studies checked, with the rest unexplained. A total of 100,000 or so clones appear in this sample, more than 90% of them only once. The top ten clonotypes cover around 3% of the sample. Counted from cysteine to phenylalanine, this CDR3 has 12 amino acids. The DNA shown is the 36-base CDR3, in frame from base 1. Germline trimming amounts to 7 bases on V and 7 bases on J, with 7 as the count of junction bases outside the gene matches. CDR1 and CDR2 (SQVTM, ANQGSEA) derive from the germline V gene.

The material was peripheral blood, obtained in the second trimester of pregnancy. The chain was built from TRBV29-1 and TRBJ2-3; 8 nucleotides in the junction match TRBD2. The TCR comes from a female donor with multiple sclerosis, enrolled in a pregnancy study. The bases are TGCAGCGCCGATCCGGGGGGGAATACGCAGTATTTT. Translated, it reads CSADPGGNTQYF.